This T cell receptor (beta chain) came from a study of blood T cell repertoires in COVID-19. Using immunoSEQ multiplex PCR, the repertoire was profiled, and TCRdb retains in-frame clones only, with some absent. This table holds 70,000 to 85,000 clones, roughly 86% found once. V lost 3 bases, J lost 3 bases, and 9 bases lay in between. Per the germline V gene, CDR1 is LNHDA and CDR2 is SQIVND (reference sequence). The CDR3 has 13 residues. The sequenced material came from peripheral blood. The sequence was obtained from a human donor in a cohort sampled during active COVID-19. The chain joins TRBV19 to TRBJ2-7; no firm D call. The CDR3 sequence is CASSIGQFYEQYF. The DNA of the CDR3 is TGTGCCAGTAGTATTGGGCAGTTCTACGAGCAGTACTTC.